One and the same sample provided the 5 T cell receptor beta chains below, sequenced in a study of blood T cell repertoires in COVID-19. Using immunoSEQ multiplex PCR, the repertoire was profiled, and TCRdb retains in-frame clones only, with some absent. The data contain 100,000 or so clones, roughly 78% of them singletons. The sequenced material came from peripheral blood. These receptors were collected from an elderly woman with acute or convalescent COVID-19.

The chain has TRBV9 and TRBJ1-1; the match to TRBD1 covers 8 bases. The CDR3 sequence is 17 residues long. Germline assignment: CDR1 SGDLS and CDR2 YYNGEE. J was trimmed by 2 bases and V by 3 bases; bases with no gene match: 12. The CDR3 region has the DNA TGTGCCAGCAGCGCCTACGCGAAACAGGGGGGAAACACTGAAGCTTTCTTT. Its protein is CASSAYAKQGGNTEAFF.

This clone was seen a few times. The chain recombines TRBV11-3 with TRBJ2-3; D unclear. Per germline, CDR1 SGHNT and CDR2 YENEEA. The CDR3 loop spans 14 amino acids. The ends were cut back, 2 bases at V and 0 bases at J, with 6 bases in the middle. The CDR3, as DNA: TGTGCCAGCAGCTTATATCTTAGCACAGATACGCAGTATTTT. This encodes CASSLYLSTDTQYF.

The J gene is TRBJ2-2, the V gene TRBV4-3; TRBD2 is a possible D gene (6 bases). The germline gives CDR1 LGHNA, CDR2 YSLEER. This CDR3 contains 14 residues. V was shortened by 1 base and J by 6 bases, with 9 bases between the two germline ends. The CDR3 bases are TGCGCCAGCAGCCAAGTGGGCGGGGCCGGGGAGCTGTTTTTT. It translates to CASSQVGGAGELFF.

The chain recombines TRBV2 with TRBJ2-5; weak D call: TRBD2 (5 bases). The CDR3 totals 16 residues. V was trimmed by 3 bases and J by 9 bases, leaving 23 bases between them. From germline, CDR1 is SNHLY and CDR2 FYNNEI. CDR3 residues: CASSDPTTGGSGSQYF. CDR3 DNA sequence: TGTGCCAGCAGTGATCCCACCACCGGAGGTAGTGGATCCCAGTACTTC.

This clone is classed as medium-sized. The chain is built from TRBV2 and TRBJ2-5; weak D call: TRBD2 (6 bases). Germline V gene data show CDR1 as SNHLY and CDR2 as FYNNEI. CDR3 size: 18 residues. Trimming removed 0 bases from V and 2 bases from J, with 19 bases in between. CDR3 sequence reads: CASSEASFGSGIQETQYF. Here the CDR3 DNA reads TGTGCCAGCAGTGAAGCGTCTTTCGGTAGCGGTATTCAAGAGACCCAGTACTTC.